This TCR beta chain was retrieved from a study of blood T cell repertoires in COVID-19. Across the study: Acute and convalescent COVID-19 specimens originated in the United States, Italy and Spain. PBMCs, B-cell-depleted T cells, or T cells provided the cDNA or gDNA that made up the material.

Under the authors' procedure: Amplification of reference gene primers was used by the study to estimate nucleated cell counts. Sequencing used immunoSEQ multiplex PCR; TCRdb keeps in-frame clones, though not all of them. Clonal size and the V and J genes are those of that table, whereas D and trimming came from the DNA. The repertoire includes over 100,000 clones, roughly 83% of them detected once, and about 3.6% sits in the top ten. CDR3 length equals 18 residues. Germline V gives CDR1 SNHLY, CDR2 FYNNEI. The J segment lost 0 bases and the V segment lost 6 bases, leaving 13 bases of the junction unmatched.

The chain joins TRBV2 to TRBJ1-5; 8 bases agree with TRBD1. The receptor comes from a woman older than 75 with active or convalescent COVID-19. The sample comprised peripheral blood. The CDR3 nucleotides read TGTGCCAGCAGGAGTACCGGGACAGGAAAAAATAGCAATCAGCCCCAGCATTTT. This sequence encodes CASRSTGTGKNSNQPQHF.